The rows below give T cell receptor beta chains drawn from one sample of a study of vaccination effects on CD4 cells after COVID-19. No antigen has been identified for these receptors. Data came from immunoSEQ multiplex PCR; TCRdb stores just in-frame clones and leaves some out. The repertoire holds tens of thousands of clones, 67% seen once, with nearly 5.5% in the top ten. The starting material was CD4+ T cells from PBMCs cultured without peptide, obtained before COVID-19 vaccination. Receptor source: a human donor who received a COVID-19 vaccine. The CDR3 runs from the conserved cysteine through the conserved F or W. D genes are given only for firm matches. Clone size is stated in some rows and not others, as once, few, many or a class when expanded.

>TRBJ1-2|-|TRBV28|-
CASTGDNYGYTF
TGTGCCAGCACAGGGGACAACTATGGCTACACCTTC
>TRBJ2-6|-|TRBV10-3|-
CAISESHGAGANVLTF
TGTGCCATCAGTGAGTCTCACGGGGCCGGGGCCAACGTCCTGACTTTC
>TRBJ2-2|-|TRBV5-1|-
CASSRATPTNTGELFF
TGCGCCAGCAGCCGTGCCACACCAACGAACACCGGGGAGCTGTTTTTT
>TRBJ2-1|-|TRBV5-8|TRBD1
CASSLGQGPYNEQFF
TGTGCCAGCAGCTTGGGACAGGGTCCCTACAATGAGCAGTTCTTC
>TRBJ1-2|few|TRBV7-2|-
CASSLHRYGYTF
TGTGCCAGCAGCTTACATAGGTACGGCTACACCTTC
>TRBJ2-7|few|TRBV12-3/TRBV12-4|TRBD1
CASSTGAEQYF
TGTGCCAGCAGCACAGGGGCCGAGCAGTACTTC
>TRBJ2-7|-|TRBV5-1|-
CASSSYLGRRTYEQYF
TGCGCCAGCAGCTCTTACCTGGGCAGGCGAACCTACGAGCAGTACTTC
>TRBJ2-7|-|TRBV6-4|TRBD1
CASSTGTDAYEQYF
TGTGCCAGCAGTACCGGGACAGATGCCTACGAGCAGTACTTC
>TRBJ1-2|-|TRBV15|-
CATSPVGDYGYTF
TGTGCCACCAGCCCGGTAGGGGACTATGGCTACACCTTC
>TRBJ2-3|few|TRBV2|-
CASSERRLDVSTDTQYF
TGTGCCAGCAGTGAAAGAAGACTCGACGTTAGCACAGATACGCAGTATTTT
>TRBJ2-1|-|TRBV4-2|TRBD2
CASSQGRGLAGGFNEQFF
TGTGCCAGCAGCCAAGGAAGGGGACTAGCGGGGGGGTTTAATGAGCAGTTCTTC
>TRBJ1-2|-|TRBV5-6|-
CASSRSTGSDGYTF
TGTGCCAGCAGCCGCTCGACAGGATCTGATGGCTACACCTTC
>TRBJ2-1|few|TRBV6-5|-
CASRVAGEQFF
TGTGCCAGCAGGGTAGCCGGAGAGCAGTTCTTC
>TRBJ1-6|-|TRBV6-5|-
CASGRGYNSPLHF
TGTGCCAGCGGCCGGGGGTATAATTCACCCCTCCACTTT
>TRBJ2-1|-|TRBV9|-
CASSSDRWDNEQFF
TGTGCCAGCAGCTCGGACCGATGGGACAATGAGCAGTTCTTC
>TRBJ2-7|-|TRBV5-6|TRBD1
CASSLDRGGEQYF
TGTGCCAGCAGCTTAGACAGGGGTGGGGAGCAGTACTTC
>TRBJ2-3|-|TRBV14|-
CASSQLPRSTDTQYF
TGTGCCAGCAGCCAACTCCCGAGAAGCACAGATACGCAGTATTTT
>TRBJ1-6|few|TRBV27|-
CASSSPGDRVNSPLHF
TGTGCCAGCAGTTCACCAGGGGATAGGGTGAATTCACCCCTCCACTTT
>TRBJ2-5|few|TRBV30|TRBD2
CAWNPLAGGTQYF
TGTGCCTGGAACCCCCTAGCGGGGGGGACCCAGTACTTC
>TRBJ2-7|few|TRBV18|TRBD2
CASSPTSGRAFEQYF
TGTGCCAGCTCACCGACTAGCGGGAGGGCGTTCGAGCAGTACTTC
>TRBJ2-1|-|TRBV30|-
CAWSVLAPYEQFF
TGTGCCTGGAGTGTACTAGCTCCATATGAGCAGTTCTTC
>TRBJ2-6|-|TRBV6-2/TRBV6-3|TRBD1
CASSLKLPTQATGGYSGANVLTF
TGTGCCAGCAGCCTCAAACTCCCGACTCAGGCGACAGGGGGCTACTCTGGGGCCAACGTCCTGACTTTC
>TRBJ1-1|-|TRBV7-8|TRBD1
CASSLQGASTEAFF
TGTGCCAGCAGCTTACAGGGGGCGTCCACTGAAGCTTTCTTT
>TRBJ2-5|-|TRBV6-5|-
CASPPAGDRRETQYF
TGTGCCAGCCCGCCCGCAGGGGACCGGAGAGAGACCCAGTACTTC
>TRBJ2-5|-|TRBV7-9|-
CASSSDEIGVTQYF
TGTGCCAGCAGCTCGGACGAAATTGGGGTCACCCAGTACTTC
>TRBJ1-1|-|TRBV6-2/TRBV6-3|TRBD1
CASSFRQGLMNTEAFF
TGTGCCAGCAGTTTTCGACAGGGACTAATGAACACTGAAGCTTTCTTT
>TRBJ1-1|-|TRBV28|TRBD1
CASTKFWGGRTGQLTSPAFF
TGTGCCAGCACCAAGTTTTGGGGGGGCAGGACAGGGCAACTAACCTCCCCAGCTTTCTTT